A selection of T cell receptor beta chains follows, all from one sample in a study of blood T cell repertoires in COVID-19. The table came from immunoSEQ multiplex PCR; TCRdb's copy has only in-frame clones and leaves some out. The sample lists about 300,000 clones; more than 70% were seen once. The sequenced sample consisted of peripheral blood. The receptors derive from a woman in her fifties or sixties with acute or convalescent COVID-19. CDR3s include the opening cysteine and the closing phenylalanine or tryptophan. Each record gives: D gene, V gene, clone size, J gene, CDR3 protein, CDR3 DNA. The D gene is left open where the match is weak. A row's size may be missing; if present it is once, few, many or a size class.

TRBD1	TRBV6-5	NA	TRBJ1-2	CASSFGTVYGYTF	TGTGCCAGCAGTTTCGGGACAGTCTATGGCTACACCTTC
NA	TRBV4-2	NA	TRBJ2-7	CASSLGDFSYEQYF	TGTGCCAGCAGCCTGGGGGACTTTTCCTACGAGCAGTACTTC
TRBD1	TRBV6-6	NA	TRBJ2-7	CASTLAGGKYEQYF	TGTGCCAGCACACTAGCAGGGGGCAAGTACGAGCAGTACTTC
NA	TRBV30	NA	TRBJ1-2	CAWSLGLTRGTF	TGTGCCTGGAGTCTTGGACTCACCCGGGGCACCTTC
NA	TRBV12-3/TRBV12-4	NA	TRBJ2-1	CAISSSYNEQFF	TGTGCCATAAGTAGCTCCTACAATGAGCAGTTCTTC
NA	TRBV6-5	NA	TRBJ2-7	CASSLFRDSAYEQYF	TGTGCCAGCAGTTTATTCCGGGACTCCGCCTACGAGCAGTACTTC
NA	TRBV6-2/TRBV6-3	NA	TRBJ2-7	CASSWSRAPYEQYF	TGTGCCAGCAGTTGGAGCAGGGCCCCCTACGAGCAGTACTTC
TRBD1	TRBV2	NA	TRBJ1-1	CASSGTGRNTEAFF	TGTGCCAGCAGTGGGACAGGGAGGAACACTGAAGCTTTCTTT
TRBD2	TRBV7-6	NA	TRBJ2-2	CASSSISSGSHTGELFF	TGTGCCAGCAGCTCCATATCTAGCGGGAGTCACACCGGGGAGCTGTTTTTT
NA	TRBV7-3	NA	TRBJ2-2	CASSKGSALGNNTGELFF	TGTGCCAGCAGCAAAGGTAGCGCCCTAGGGAATAACACCGGGGAGCTGTTTTTT
NA	TRBV19	once	TRBJ2-5	CASSIALTGLRLETQYF	TGTGCCAGTAGTATAGCACTCACCGGACTCCGTCTGGAGACCCAGTACTTC
NA	TRBV19	NA	TRBJ1-1	CASSMGRHTEAFF	TGTGCCAGTAGTATGGGCCGTCACACTGAAGCTTTCTTT
NA	TRBV7-2	NA	TRBJ2-1	CASSEGGHNEQFF	TGTGCCAGCAGCGAGGGAGGCCACAATGAGCAGTTCTTC
NA	TRBV6-5	NA	TRBJ2-1	CASSYSGLLYNEQFF	TGTGCCAGCAGTTACTCGGGACTCCTCTACAATGAGCAGTTCTTC
NA	TRBV15	NA	TRBJ2-3	CATSRVFNTQYF	TGTGCCACCAGCAGAGTTTTTAATACGCAGTATTTT
TRBD1	TRBV18	NA	TRBJ2-7	CASSLSRDRDSYEQYF	TGTGCCAGCTCACTTTCCCGGGACAGGGATTCCTACGAGCAGTACTTC
NA	TRBV28	NA	TRBJ1-5	CASSLFPGIQPQHF	TGTGCCAGCAGTTTATTTCCCGGGATTCAGCCCCAGCATTTT
NA	TRBV7-9	NA	TRBJ2-7	CASSLGGASYEQYF	TGTGCCAGCAGCTTAGGTGGTGCGTCCTACGAGCAGTACTTC
TRBD1	TRBV10-3	NA	TRBJ1-6	CAISDGTGNFPNSPLHF	TGTGCCATCAGTGACGGGACAGGGAATTTCCCTAATTCACCCCTCCACTTT
TRBD2	TRBV5-4	NA	TRBJ2-3	CASTPEAGGWGDTQYF	TGTGCCAGCACCCCTGAAGCGGGAGGGTGGGGAGATACGCAGTATTTT
TRBD1	TRBV28	few	TRBJ2-7	CASSRGGVVSYEQYF	TGTGCCAGCAGCCGAGGGGGCGTGGTCTCCTACGAGCAGTACTTC
TRBD1	TRBV18	NA	TRBJ1-2	CASSPPGDRDYDGYTF	TGTGCCAGCTCACCTCCCGGGGACAGGGATTATGATGGCTACACCTTC